Presented here are 20 T cell receptor beta chains from one specimen sequenced in a study of T cells in Graves' hyperthyroidism and ophthalmopathy. From RNA transcripts, TCR beta CDR3 regions were amplified. Carried out on the TCR CDR3, a first-round RT-PCR used the HTBI primer set. TCRdb reprocessed the multiplex PCR reads via MiXCR and lists one record per CDR3 protein. The sample holds some 510,000 distinct CDR3 sequences, 46% seen once. The source material was peripheral blood or thyroid tissue (not recorded which). The origin of the receptors is a woman aged 18-29 years with Graves' hyperthyroidism.

The chain recombines TRBV29-1 with TRBJ2-7; 11 bases fit TRBD2. The trim removed 6 bases at V and 3 bases at J, leaving 7 bases unmatched. The CDR3 totals 14 residues. Germline V CDR1 and CDR2: SQVTM, ANQGSEA. The CDR3 DNA sequence: TGCAGCGTCGCCTCTAGCGGGAGGTTCTACGAGCAGTACTTC. Protein: CSVASSGRFYEQYF.

This clonotype appeared a few times. This chain uses TRBV19 with TRBJ1-4; 8 nucleotides match TRBD1. Germline lookup yields CDR1 LNHDA and CDR2 SQIVND (reference sequence). Trimming cost V 7 bases and J 0 bases; bases outside gene matches: 10. The length of the CDR3 is 17 residues. Here the CDR3 reads CASNQGAQTATNEKLFF. Here the CDR3 DNA reads TGTGCCAGTAATCAGGGGGCGCAGACCGCAACTAATGAAAAACTGTTTTTT.

The V gene is TRBV7-2, the J gene TRBJ2-7, with TRBD2 matching over 11 bases. Germline V gives CDR1 SGHTA, CDR2 FQGNSA. The CDR3 totals 15 residues. The junction had 5 bases not matched to a gene; V was cut back by 5 bases and J by 2 bases. As DNA, the CDR3 is TGTGCCAGCAGCGTAGAGGGACTAGCGGCCTACGAGCAGTACTTC. Translating gives CASSVEGLAAYEQYF.

This clonotype was detected a few times. The rearrangement links TRBV12-3 or TRBV12-4 to TRBJ2-7, with TRBD1 matching over 11 bases. V was clipped by 5 bases and J by 7 bases; unmatched bases: 13. This CDR3 is 16 amino acids long. This chain's CDR3 is CASSAPDRGPSVEQYF. The CDR3 nucleotides read TGTGCCAGCAGTGCCCCGGACAGGGGGCCATCGGTTGAGCAGTACTTC.

The chain carries TRBV25-1 and TRBJ1-6; D not certain. The germline V gene encodes CDR1 MGHDK and CDR2 SYGVNS. V lost 1 base and J 9 bases, leaving 7 bases between the germline ends. The CDR3 runs 13 residues. This CDR3 reads CASSELGSSPLHF. The CDR3 DNA sequence: TGTGCCAGCAGTGAATTGGGCTCTTCACCCCTCCACTTT.

The CDR3, as DNA: TGTGCCAGCAGCTTAGGATCAGGACCAGAAGAGACCCAGTACTTC. Protein product: CASSLGSGPEETQYF. The V call is TRBV7-2, the J call TRBJ2-5; unclear D gene. V lost 1 base and J lost 3, with 12 bases in between. Germline V CDR1 and CDR2: SGHTA, FQGNSA. The CDR3 length is 15 residues.

This clonotype was counted ten times or more. The rearrangement joins TRBV7-9 to TRBJ2-5; a possible D gene is TRBD2 (6 bases). The CDR3 totals 15 residues. Germline CDR1 and CDR2: SEHNR and FQNEAQ (reference sequence). With 5 bases removed from V and 4 bases from J, the gap between germline ends came to 17 bases. The DNA for the CDR3 is TGTGCCAGCAGCCCCCCTTCGCGGGGAGGAGAGACCCAGTACTTC. Amino acid sequence: CASSPPSRGGETQYF.

This clonotype was detected a few times. V usage is TRBV7-3 and J usage is TRBJ1-2; the D gene is possibly TRBD1 (5 bases). The germline V gene has CDR1 SGHTA and CDR2 FQGTGA. CDR3 length equals 14 residues. V was clipped by 2 bases and J by 4 bases, with 11 bases between them. CDR3 nucleotides: TGTGCCAGCAGCTTAGGGTCGGGGGTCTATGGCTACACCTTC. Its protein is CASSLGSGVYGYTF. The full variable domain, in which reference TRBV7-3 and TRBJ1-2 provide the parts outside the CDR3, is GAGVSQTPSNKVTEKGKYVELRCDPISGHTALYWYRQSLGQGPEFLIYFQGTGAADDSGLPNDRFFAVRPEGSVSTLKIQRTERGDSAVYLCASSLGSGVYGYTFGSGTRLTVV.

As to this clonotype: Because it lacks the conserved phenylalanine or tryptophan at the end, this CDR3 is likely a read error. The rearrangement uses TRBV10-3 and TRBJ1-1; 7 nucleotides line up with TRBD1. Germline V gene lookup returns CDR1 ENHRY and CDR2 SYGVKD. The trim removed 11 bases at V and 4 bases at J, leaving 4 bases unmatched. The CDR3 length is 11 residues. CDR3 sequence (DNA): TGTGCCCTGAGGACAGGCACTGAAGCTTTCCTT. Protein product: CALRTGTEAFL.

This chain connects TRBV7-3 to TRBJ1-5; no reliable D call. Trimming left V 2 bases short and J 3 bases short, with 11 bases between. The CDR3 totals 15 residues. Per germline, CDR1 SGHTA and CDR2 FQGTGA. CDR3: CASSLGRWPNQPQHF. In DNA, the CDR3 is TGTGCCAGCAGCTTAGGACGGTGGCCCAATCAGCCCCAGCATTTT.

The chain recombines TRBV6-5 with TRBJ1-1, with 8 nucleotides matching TRBD1. CDR1 is MNHEY, CDR2 SVGAGI, per germline. Trimming cost V 3 bases and J 5 bases; bases outside gene matches: 5. CDR3 size: 14 residues. The CDR3 DNA sequence: TGTGCCAGCAGTTATGGGACAGGCCCTACTGAAGCTTTCTTT. Its protein is CASSYGTGPTEAFF.

This clonotype showed up just a few times. The chain combines TRBV19 with TRBJ1-2; 12 bases are a match to TRBD1. V lost 9 bases and J lost 7; bases outside the gene matches: 12. This CDR3 region has 15 residues. Per germline, CDR1 LNHDA and CDR2 SQIVND (reference sequence). The CDR3 loop reads CASTNAGQGALGYTF. Here the CDR3 DNA reads TGTGCCAGCACGAATGCGGGACAGGGGGCTCTTGGCTACACCTTC.

This clonotype was counted at least ten times. The CDR3 protein is CSARGTGGFGSPLHF. CDR3 in DNA: TGCAGTGCTAGGGGGACAGGGGGCTTTGGGTCACCCCTCCACTTT. The chain links TRBV20-1 to TRBJ1-6; the match to TRBD1 covers 12 bases. V shed 3 bases and J 10 bases; nucleotides not matched to a gene: 7. This CDR3 is built from 15 residues. CDR1 and CDR2 (germline): DFQATT, SNEGSKA (reference sequence).

In this sample, this clonotype turned up many times. The V call is TRBV29-1, the J call TRBJ1-1; D uncertain. Trimming took off 1 base at V and 0 bases at J, with 15 bases between the two ends. The CDR3 covers 16 residues. Germline-derived CDR1 and CDR2 are SQVTM and ANQGSEA. CDR3 residues: CSVEVGGWGVNTEAFF. CDR3 bases: TGCAGCGTTGAAGTTGGTGGTTGGGGTGTGAACACTGAAGCTTTCTTT. The entire variable domain, with the rest obtained from reference TRBV29-1 and TRBJ1-1, is as follows: SAVISQKPSRDICQRGTSLTIQCQVDSQVTMMFWYRQQPGQSLTLIATANQGSEATYESGFVIDKFPISRPNLTFSTLTVSNMSPEDSSIYLCSVEVGGWGVNTEAFFGQGTRLTVV.

The chain combines TRBV5-5 with TRBJ2-7; 7 bases are a match to TRBD2. This CDR3 is 16 amino acids long. Germline loops: CDR1 SGHKS, CDR2 YYEKEE (reference sequence). The ends lost 1 base at V and 3 bases at J; junction bases unmatched: 10. The CDR3 DNA sequence: TGTGCCAGCAGCTTGTTTATCGGGAGGCCTAACTACGAGCAGTACTTC. Residues: CASSLFIGRPNYEQYF. Using reference TRBV5-5 and TRBJ2-7 for the parts outside the CDR3, the full variable domain is DAGVTQSPTHLIKTRGQQVTLRCSPISGHKSVSWYQQVLGQGPQFIFQYYEKEERGRGNFPDRFSARQFPNYSSELNVNALLLGDSALYLCASSLFIGRPNYEQYFGPGTRLTVT.

As for this clonotype: It is likely a read error, because the conserved phenylalanine at the end of the CDR3 is missing. This chain joins TRBV10-3 and TRBJ2-1; 11 nucleotides match TRBD2. CDR1 and CDR2 from the germline V gene are ENHRY and SYGVKD. The CDR3 runs 17 residues. With 3 bases clipped from V and 1 base from J, the junction kept 5 bases outside the gene matches. The CDR3 reads CAISDTSGRRSYNEQFR. In DNA, the CDR3 is TGTGCCATCAGTGACACTAGCGGGAGAAGGTCCTACAATGAGCAGTTCAGA.

In its sample, this clonotype was seen a few times. The chain has TRBV7-9 and TRBJ2-7; D may be TRBD2 (5 bases). CDR1 and CDR2 from the germline V gene are SEHNR and FQNEAQ (reference sequence). V was trimmed by 6 bases and J by 4 bases, leaving 19 bases between them. The CDR3 sequence is 15 residues long. CDR3 coding DNA: TGTGCCAGCAGGGAGGTTCTGCAAAAGGGTTACGAGCAGTACTTC. It encodes CASREVLQKGYEQYF.

The chain recombines TRBV14 with TRBJ1-1, with 7 bases matching TRBD1. CDR1 and CDR2 from the germline V gene are SGHDN and FVKESK. With 2 bases clipped from V and 0 bases from J, the junction kept 6 bases outside the gene matches. The CDR3 is made up of 16 amino acids. The CDR3 here is CASSQWGQLMNTEAFF. Written as DNA, the CDR3 is TGTGCCAGCAGCCAATGGGGACAGCTCATGAACACTGAAGCTTTCTTT.

The CDR3 region has the DNA TGTGCCAGCAGCGTAGTGGAGGGGGCCGGAGGTAGAGGCACTGAAGCTTTCTTT. Translation: CASSVVEGAGGRGTEAFF. V gene TRBV9 combines with J gene TRBJ1-1; 7 nucleotides align to TRBD1. The CDR3 consists of 18 residues. V was clipped by 0 bases and J by 4 bases; unmatched bases: 15. The germline CDR1 and CDR2 sequences are SGDLS and YYNGEE.

This clonotype was detected only once. The chain is built from TRBV4-2 and TRBJ1-5, with D perhaps matching TRBD1 (6 bases). CDR1 and CDR2 (germline): LGHNA, YNFKEQ. The V end was cut by 4 bases, the J end by 0 bases, with 16 bases between. There are 17 residues in the CDR3. DNA of the CDR3: TGTGCCAGCAGCCGAGACCTATCAGGGGTTAGCAATCAGCCCCAGCATTTT. It translates to CASSRDLSGVSNQPQHF.